What follows are 18 T cell receptor beta chains derived from one specimen sequenced in a study of blood T cell repertoires in COVID-19. Using immunoSEQ multiplex PCR, the repertoire was profiled, and TCRdb retains in-frame clones only, with some absent. Among around 300,000 clones, approximately 90% were seen once, and the ten largest hold around 2.9%. Specimen: peripheral blood. The receptors originated from a woman in her twenties or thirties with active or convalescent COVID-19.

The V and J genes are TRBV7-2 and TRBJ2-7; the match to TRBD2 covers 14 bases. The CDR3 covers 16 residues. The trim removed 4 bases at V and 8 bases at J, leaving 10 bases unmatched. Per the germline V gene, CDR1 is SGHTA and CDR2 is FQGNSA. The CDR3 coding sequence is TGTGCCAGCAGCTCGGGACTAGCGGGGGAGGATGGTAAGCAGTACTTC. This sequence encodes CASSSGLAGEDGKQYF. Full variable domain (outside the CDR3, taken from reference TRBV7-2 and TRBJ2-7): GAGVSQSPSNKVTEKGKDVELRCDPISGHTALYWYRQSLGQGLEFLIYFQGNSAPDKSGLPSDRFSAERTGGSVSTLTIQRTQQEDSAVYLCASSSGLAGEDGKQYFGPGTRLTVT.

The V gene is TRBV28, the J gene TRBJ1-2; 9 positions match TRBD1. This CDR3 region has 15 residues. CDR1 is MDHEN, CDR2 SYDVKM, per germline. Trimming cost V 5 bases and J 7 bases; bases outside gene matches: 11. In DNA form, the CDR3 reads TGTGCCAGCAGTCCCCGGAACAGGGGGCTGGTTGGCTACACCTTC. Its protein is CASSPRNRGLVGYTF.

The chain has TRBV3-1 (or the pseudogene TRBV3-2) and TRBJ1-1, with 7 nucleotides matching TRBD1. Germline V gene data show CDR1 as LGHDT and CDR2 as YNNKEL (reference sequence). CDR3 length: 14 amino acids. Trimming took 4 bases from V and 4 from J; bases not matched to a gene: 6. The CDR3 sequence: CASSPRTGGTEAFF. DNA of the CDR3: TGTGCCAGCAGCCCGCGGACAGGTGGCACTGAAGCTTTCTTT.

The rearrangement links TRBV5-1 to TRBJ2-3; D perhaps matches TRBD1 (5 bases). This CDR3 is 14 amino acids long. Trimming cost V 5 bases and J 0 bases, with 10 bases left between them. Germline V gene lookup returns CDR1 SGHRS and CDR2 YFSETQ. The CDR3 region has the DNA TGCGCCAGCAGACAGGCCCCTAGCACAGATACGCAGTATTTT. Its translation: CASRQAPSTDTQYF.

This sequence joins TRBV5-1 and TRBJ2-1, with D possibly TRBD2 on 5 matching bases. In germline, CDR1 is SGHRS, CDR2 YFSETQ. Between the trimmed V and J ends, which lost 1 base and 5 bases, there was a span of 10 bases. This CDR3 comprises 14 residues. The CDR3: CASSLNPTNNEQFF. The CDR3 DNA reads TGCGCCAGCAGCTTGAATCCGACTAACAATGAGCAGTTCTTC.

This chain uses TRBV11-2 with TRBJ1-2; D call uncertain. Germline-derived CDR1 and CDR2 are SGHAT and FQNNGV. Deletions cut 3 bases from V and 6 bases from J, with 11 bases between. The CDR3 loop spans 13 amino acids. This CDR3 reads CASSLAAVDGYTF. For the CDR3, the DNA is TGTGCCAGCAGCTTGGCGGCAGTCGATGGCTACACCTTC.

This rearrangement joins TRBV6-2 or TRBV6-3 to TRBJ2-3; tentatively, D is TRBD2 (6 bases). V was trimmed by 5 bases and J by 2 bases, leaving 11 bases between them. The CDR3 runs to 14 residues. Looked up from germline, CDR1 is MNHEY and CDR2 is SVGEGT. CDR3 residues: CASSRGGTTDTQYF. CDR3 bases: TGTGCCAGCAGTCGGGGCGGGACCACAGATACGCAGTATTTT.

In nucleotides, the CDR3 is TGTGCCAGCAGTTACACGAGGACTAGCGGACAAGAGACCCAGTACTTC. As protein: CASSYTRTSGQETQYF. The chain recombines TRBV6-2 or TRBV6-3 with TRBJ2-5; TRBD2 agrees at 10 bases. This CDR3 is built from 16 residues. With 2 bases clipped from V and 2 bases from J, the junction kept 5 bases outside the gene matches. Per germline, CDR1 MNHEY and CDR2 SVGEGT.

The chain links TRBV5-5 to TRBJ2-2; a possible D gene is TRBD2 (5 bases). V was clipped by 4 bases and J by 4 bases, with 11 bases between them. The CDR3 sequence is 14 residues long. Germline V lookup: CDR1 SGHKS, CDR2 YYEKEE (reference sequence). The CDR3 sequence: CASSPGGPTGELFF. The CDR3 region has the DNA TGTGCCAGCAGCCCTGGCGGGCCCACCGGGGAGCTGTTTTTT.

V gene TRBV5-1 combines with J gene TRBJ2-1; D is uncertain. The V end lost 0 bases, the J end lost 0 bases, and 10 bases lay between the germline ends. This CDR3 region has 16 residues. Germline-derived CDR1 and CDR2 are SGHRS and YFSETQ. Written as DNA, the CDR3 is TGCGCCAGCAGCTTGGTGTCGTCCAGCTCCTACAATGAGCAGTTCTTC. Translated: CASSLVSSSSYNEQFF.

The rearrangement joins TRBV11-2 to TRBJ2-2, with TRBD1 matching over 10 bases. Germline V gene lookup returns CDR1 SGHAT and CDR2 FQNNGV. CDR3 size: 16 residues. V gave up 4 bases and J gave up 5 bases; unmatched junction bases: 7. As DNA, the CDR3 is TGTGCCAGCAGCTCCGGGACAGGGGCGAGGACCGGGGAGCTGTTTTTT. Its protein is CASSSGTGARTGELFF.

The chain recombines TRBV18 with TRBJ1-2; 7 nucleotides line up with TRBD1. Germline assignment: CDR1 KGHSH and CDR2 LQKENI. V lost 6 bases and J lost 3; bases outside the gene matches: 4. The CDR3 contains 13 residues. The CDR3 coding sequence is TGTGCCAGCTCCACAGGGGTGGACTATGGCTACACCTTC. Amino acid sequence: CASSTGVDYGYTF.

The V gene is TRBV3-1 (or the pseudogene TRBV3-2), the J gene TRBJ2-3; tentatively, D is TRBD2 (5 bases). Germline loops: CDR1 LGHDT, CDR2 YNNKEL (reference sequence). The V gene lost 4 bases and the J gene lost 3 bases, with 20 bases spanning the gap. This CDR3 comprises 17 residues. The CDR3 DNA follows: TGTGCCAGCAGCCTCGGGCCCCGGGGTCGGTATACAGATACGCAGTATTTT. Protein product: CASSLGPRGRYTDTQYF.

The V gene is TRBV28, the J gene TRBJ1-5; D is possibly TRBD1 (6 bases). CDR3 length: 16 residues. Germline V gene sequence: CDR1 MDHEN, CDR2 SYDVKM. V was shortened by 3 bases and J by 3 bases, with 15 bases between the two germline ends. The CDR3 loop is CASSLPQGSYNQPQHF. The CDR3 nucleotides are TGTGCCAGCAGTTTGCCACAGGGATCGTACAATCAGCCCCAGCATTTT.

The chain is built from TRBV5-1 and TRBJ1-2; 12 bases map to TRBD1. V was pared by 1 base and J by 7 bases, with 5 bases of the junction left unmatched. The CDR3 is 15 residues long. Per germline, CDR1 SGHRS and CDR2 YFSETQ. The CDR3 sequence is CASSLSGTGGVGYTF. CDR3 in DNA: TGCGCCAGCAGCTTGTCCGGGACAGGGGGCGTTGGCTACACCTTC.

The CDR3 DNA follows: TGTGCCAGCAGCGCAAGCGGGACCGGCTTCAACCAATCCTACAATGAGCAGTTCTTC. This gives the protein CASSASGTGFNQSYNEQFF. This chain links TRBV7-9 with TRBJ2-1, with 7 bases identical to TRBD2. The CDR3 has 19 amino acids. The V gene's germline CDR1 is SEHNR and CDR2 FQNEAQ (reference sequence). The junction had 17 bases not matched to a gene; V was cut back by 5 bases and J by 1 base.

As for this clone: The junction and the germline gene differ at one end; a read error may be behind it. The rearrangement uses TRBV18 and TRBJ1-4; TRBD1 matches at 10 bases. Looked up from germline, CDR1 is KGHSH and CDR2 is LQKENI. This CDR3 comprises 14 residues. The CDR3 spells CASSPEGQGTTGVF. CDR3 coding DNA: TGTGCCAGCTCACCAGAGGGACAGGGGACCACGGGTGTTTTT.

This clone has just one count. The rearrangement links TRBV6-5 to TRBJ2-5, with D possibly being TRBD2 (7 bases). The CDR3 extends over 14 amino acids. V was pared by 7 bases and J by 2 bases, with 14 bases between. Germline values: CDR1 MNHEY, CDR2 SVGAGI. As DNA, the CDR3 is TGTGCCAGCAAGTTGGGAGGGGGTCAAGAGACCCAGTACTTC. This encodes CASKLGGGQETQYF.